This TCR beta chain was recorded in a study of a mutant IDH1 vaccine in newly diagnosed glioma (dated by TCRdb to about 2021). Study-level background: Patients received eight vaccinations in weeks 1, 3, 5, 7, 11, 15, 19 and 23, corresponding to visits V03 through V10. Vaccination was initiated 4-6 weeks after radiotherapy alone, or concurrently with temozolomide cycles in the chemotherapy-containing groups. Of the roughly 31 treated patients, approximately 62% were male and 37.5% were female, and the mean age was roughly 40 years. Prior to enrollment, standard therapy consisting of radiotherapy alone, temozolomide alone, or radiochemotherapy with temozolomide had been administered to patients, with the combination being received by most patients. Peripheral blood samples were drawn at six visits, namely V03 (baseline), V05, V07, V10, V12 and V13. Longitudinal TCRB deep sequencing was done for 25 to 30 treated patients, wherever samples were available for exploratory analyses.

As to this clone: Its antigen has not been determined. No quality values exist for individual bases; no much larger clone is one base distant.

Reading from cysteine to phenylalanine, the CDR3 counts 16 amino acids. Only the CDR3 portion is preserved as DNA: 48 bases, with reading frame beginning at the first base. Per the germline V gene, SGHRS is the CDR1 and YFSETQ is the CDR2. V is trimmed back by 4 bases and J by 3 bases, and the junction contains 10 bases that no gene match accounts for. The protocol used for the library was the immunoSEQ multiplex PCR assay. The hsTCRB Kit was used according to the manufacturer's protocol to amplify rearranged TCR beta chain sequences. TCRB libraries were sequenced on an Illumina MiSeq. On the study's bioinformatics: The proprietary platform of the kit vendor was used for demultiplexing, trimming and gene mapping. The table comes from immuneACCESS by way of TCRdb, which keeps in-frame sequences with V and J called. Part of the clones is missing from these tables; in studies checked, under half for an unresolved V gene and the rest for unknown reasons. The V and J calls and clone size are taken from that table; D and trimming were inferred from the DNA. The sample contains approximately 79,000 clones, more than 80% of them found a single time. The ten largest clones take up 0.6% to 0.95% of the sample.

Results the study describes overall, beyond this receptor: Immune responses induced by the vaccine were seen in roughly 95% of patients across multiple MHC alleles. The authors stated that sample limitations prevented analyses of patient blood samples from being reproduced. Pseudoprogression seemed to be unrelated to changes in the top peripheral T cell clonotypes found by TCRB sequencing. PBMC samples for TCRB deep sequencing were selected based on availability.

The time point label for this specimen denotes: week 23, last vaccination. A 20-mer mutant IDH1 peptide at 300 micrograms in Montanide made up each vaccine dose, which was injected subcutaneously together with topical imiquimod. Newly diagnosed WHO grade 3 or 4 IDH1-mutant astrocytomas showing loss of nuclear ATRX were present in the donors. The samples were drawn from NOA16, a multicentre, single-arm, open-label phase I trial in Germany that tested a mutant IDH1 peptide vaccine in humans for the first time. The DNeasy Blood and Tissue Kit was used to extract genomic DNA from EDTA blood for TCRB sequencing.

This specimen was PBMCs, taken from a glioma patient whose treatment included an IDH1 peptide vaccine. This TCR was sampled from a woman in her fifties or sixties with glioma. The sequence links TRBV5-1 to TRBJ1-1; 9 bases in the middle match TRBD1. The DNA is TGCGCCAGCAGCATGGCACCCAGACAGGGGGACACTGAAGCTTTCTTT. The encoded protein is CASSMAPRQGDTEAFF.